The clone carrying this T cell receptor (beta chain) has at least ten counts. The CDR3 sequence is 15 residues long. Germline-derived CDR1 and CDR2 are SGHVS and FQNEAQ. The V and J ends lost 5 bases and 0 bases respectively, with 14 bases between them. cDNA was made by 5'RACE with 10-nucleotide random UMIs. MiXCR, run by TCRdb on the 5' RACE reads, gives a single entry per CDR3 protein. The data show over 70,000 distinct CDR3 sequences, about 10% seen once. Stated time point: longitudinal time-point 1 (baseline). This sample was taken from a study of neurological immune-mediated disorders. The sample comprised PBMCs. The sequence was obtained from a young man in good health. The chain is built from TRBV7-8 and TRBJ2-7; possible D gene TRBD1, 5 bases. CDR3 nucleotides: TGTGCCAGCAGCCATAACCCGACAGCCTCCTACGAGCAGTACTTC. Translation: CASSHNPTASYEQYF.